This TCR beta chain comes out of a study of T cells after yellow fever vaccination. CDR1 and CDR2 from the germline V gene are LNHDA and SQIVND (reference sequence). The V gene lost 5 bases and the J gene lost 0 bases, with 4 bases spanning the gap. The CDR3 spans 12 residues. TCRdb re-called the 5' RACE reads with MiXCR, one entry per CDR3 protein. The table records about 150,000 distinct CDR3 sequences, approximately 6.2% of them present only once. This clonotype was sampled from a young man who received the YFV17D yellow fever vaccine. This sample comprised CD4+ T cells sorted from PBMCs, obtained on the day of the first yellow fever vaccination. The chain joins TRBV19 to TRBJ1-1; D gene ambiguous. The CDR3 sequence is CASSYVNTEAFF. Here the CDR3 DNA reads TGTGCCAGTAGTTACGTGAACACTGAAGCTTTCTTT.